The present T cell receptor (beta chain) was sequenced within a study of blood T cell repertoires in COVID-19. Study overall: PBMCs, B-cell-depleted T cells, or T cells provided the cDNA or gDNA that made up the material.

Under the authors' procedure: Scientists estimated how many nucleated cells there were by amplifying reference gene primers. Repertoires were generated with immunoSEQ multiplex PCR, while TCRdb's copy carries only in-frame clones and drops some. Clone size and V and J calls were adopted from that table, with D and trimming inferred from the DNA. Here the sample spans 97,000 or so clones, 79% being singletons. The CDR3 totals 15 residues. The germline V gene encodes CDR1 LNHDA and CDR2 SQIVND (reference sequence). The V and J ends lost 3 bases and 5 bases, in that order; junction bases with no gene match: 4.

Sequencing used peripheral blood. J is TRBJ1-4 and V is TRBV19; 9 bases line up with TRBD1. This clonotype was sampled from a woman aged 80 or over with active or convalescent COVID-19. CDR3 DNA: TGTGCCAGTAGTATCCGGGACAGGGAAAATGAAAAACTGTTTTTT. Amino acids: CASSIRDRENEKLFF.